The clone carrying this T cell receptor (beta chain) was picked up many times. The antigen is unknown. These data belong to a study of CD8 T cells in ankylosing spondylitis. Findings and caveats of the study: Significantly higher representation of disease-linked clones was reported for matched ankylosing spondylitis synovial fluid. CD8+ disease-linked clones were present at relatively low frequencies in blood.

Trimming removed 1 base at V and 1 base at J, with 4 bases between. Looked up from germline, CDR1 is SQVTM and CDR2 is ANQGSEA. CDR3 length equals 13 residues. TCRdb reprocessed the 5' RACE reads via MiXCR and lists one record per CDR3 protein. The table includes 300,000 to 400,000 distinct CDR3 sequences, roughly 12% detected once. Sequencing was performed on blood, either unsorted or a sorted T cell fraction (not recorded which). This clonotype was sampled from a female donor with ankylosing spondylitis or in good health (not recorded which). The chain joins TRBV29-1 to TRBJ2-2; the D is unclear. CDR3 DNA: TGCAGCGTTGAAGGCGGGAACACCGGGGAGCTGTTTTTT. This codes for CSVEGGNTGELFF.